This TCR beta chain was documented in a study of somatic mutations in cytotoxic T cells in rheumatoid arthritis. Study-wide results and limits: Just what the expanded CD8+ clones targeted, in terms of antigens, remained unknown.

Regarding this clone: Antigen specificity is unknown.

The method was immunoSEQ multiplex PCR; TCRdb's version includes in-frame clones alone and lacks a portion of them. The profile shows more than 15,000 clones, 85% of them singletons. Sequenced sample: CD8+ T cells sorted from blood. This sequence was found in a woman between 40 and 55 years old with rheumatoid arthritis.

CDR3 sequence reads: CASSIGGFSYEQYF. The DNA for the CDR3 is TGTGCCAGTAGTATCGGCGGGTTCTCCTACGAGCAGTACTTC. V gene TRBV19 combines with J gene TRBJ2-7, with a tentative D call TRBD2 (5 bases). There are 14 residues in the CDR3. V shed 3 bases and J shed 0 bases, with 9 bases lying between them. Looked up from germline, CDR1 is LNHDA and CDR2 is SQIVND (reference sequence).